The entry below gives a single T cell receptor (beta chain) sequence along with its context. The antigen is unknown. This was a deep-level run. Repertoires were generated with immunoSEQ multiplex PCR, while TCRdb's copy carries only in-frame clones and drops some. The data contain roughly 330,000 clones, 74% of them singletons. Each of the donors was a healthy adult who was HIV-negative and had not had a recent acute infection or vaccination. The record originates from a study of shared clonotypes between healthy human individuals. Background on the study: Used for every donor were three CD4 naive, three CD4 memory, two CD8 naive and one CD8 memory plate. Findings of the study overall: Only blood samples were collected, and tissue repertoires likely differ.

Sample: memory CD4+ T cells sorted from blood. Subset: CD45RA-negative fraction. This receptor was taken from a man younger than 40 in good health.

The CDR3 nucleotides read TGTGCCAGCAGCCCGGGGGTGACTGGAAACACCATATATTTT. Translation gives CASSPGVTGNTIYF. V and J are TRBV11-1 and TRBJ1-3; possible D gene TRBD1, 5 bases. In germline, CDR1 is SGHAT, CDR2 FQDESV (reference sequence). Between the trimmed V and J ends, which lost 5 bases and 2 bases, there was a span of 10 bases. This CDR3 region has 14 residues.